This is a list of T cell receptor beta chains from one sample in a study of T cells in Graves' hyperthyroidism and ophthalmopathy. TCRdb re-analysed the multiplex PCR reads in MiXCR, keeping a single row per CDR3 protein. The sample holds some 400,000 distinct CDR3 sequences; roughly 14% are singletons and the top ten take about 11%. The sequencing input was blood. The receptors stem from a woman aged 55 to 70 with Graves' hyperthyroidism. CDR3s include the opening cysteine and the closing phenylalanine or tryptophan. The D gene is left open where the match is weak. Size is stated for part of the rows, as once, few or many counts, or as a class when the clone is expanded.

CDR3aa: CASRPSRLASLNEQFF
CDR3nt: TGTGCCAGCAGACCCTCACGGCTAGCGAGTCTTAATGAGCAGTTCTTC
d_gene: .
abundance: .
j_gene: TRBJ2-1
v_gene: TRBV2

CDR3aa: CASSQAGLRPEQYF
CDR3nt: TGTGCCAGCAGCCAAGCGGGACTCCGACCCGAGCAGTACTTC
d_gene: .
abundance: many
j_gene: TRBJ2-7
v_gene: TRBV3-1

CDR3aa: CASSPAGSPDTQYF
CDR3nt: TGTGCCAGCAGCCCAGCGGGGTCCCCAGATACGCAGTATTTT
d_gene: TRBD2
abundance: many
j_gene: TRBJ2-3
v_gene: TRBV7-8

CDR3aa: CASSRGRPYSNQPQHF
CDR3nt: TGTGCCAGCAGTCGAGGACGGCCGTATAGCAATCAGCCCCAGCATTTT
d_gene: .
abundance: .
j_gene: TRBJ1-5
v_gene: TRBV27

CDR3aa: CASSLTGSDSEAFF
CDR3nt: TGTGCCAGCAGTCTCACAGGGAGTGACTCTGAAGCTTTCTTT
d_gene: .
abundance: many
j_gene: TRBJ1-1
v_gene: TRBV27

CDR3aa: CASSRTGYNYGYTF
CDR3nt: TGTGCCAGCAGCCGGACAGGGTATAACTATGGCTACACCTTC
d_gene: TRBD1
abundance: .
j_gene: TRBJ1-2
v_gene: TRBV5-4

CDR3aa: CASSYRTGGDGYTF
CDR3nt: TGTGCCAGCAGTTACAGGACAGGAGGCGATGGCTACACCTTC
d_gene: TRBD1
abundance: many
j_gene: TRBJ1-2
v_gene: TRBV12-3/TRBV12-4

CDR3aa: CASSILGVEAFF
CDR3nt: TGTGCCAGTAGTATATTGGGAGTTGAAGCTTTCTTT
d_gene: .
abundance: few
j_gene: TRBJ1-1
v_gene: TRBV19

CDR3aa: CSATGPGADYGYTF
CDR3nt: TGCAGTGCTACCGGGCCAGGGGCCGACTATGGCTACACCTTC
d_gene: .
abundance: .
j_gene: TRBJ1-2
v_gene: TRBV20-1

CDR3aa: CASSQRLNRGPGYTF
CDR3nt: TGTGCCAGCAGCCAACGATTGAACAGGGGGCCCGGCTACACCTTC
d_gene: TRBD1
abundance: many
j_gene: TRBJ1-2
v_gene: TRBV28

CDR3aa: CASRRSVGRNIQYF
CDR3nt: TGTGCCAGCAGGAGATCCGTAGGGCGCAACATTCAGTACTTC
d_gene: .
abundance: few
j_gene: TRBJ2-4
v_gene: TRBV6-1

CDR3aa: CAWSGLLNSGVDGELFF
CDR3nt: TGTGCCTGGAGTGGTCTACTCAACAGCGGGGTAGATGGGGAGCTGTTTTTT
d_gene: TRBD2
abundance: many
j_gene: TRBJ2-2
v_gene: TRBV30

CDR3aa: CASSLVGGLSTEAFF
CDR3nt: TGTGCCAGCAGCTTAGTTGGGGGGCTCAGCACTGAAGCTTTCTTT
d_gene: .
abundance: .
j_gene: TRBJ1-1
v_gene: TRBV13

CDR3aa: CASSGGGKNIQYF
CDR3nt: TGTGCCAGCAGTGGGGGTGGCAAAAACATTCAGTACTTC
d_gene: .
abundance: many
j_gene: TRBJ2-4
v_gene: TRBV2

CDR3aa: CASSSRAGEVGEQFF
CDR3nt: TGCGCCAGCAGCTCCCGGGCGGGAGAGGTTGGTGAGCAGTTCTTC
d_gene: TRBD2
abundance: many
j_gene: TRBJ2-1
v_gene: TRBV5-1

CDR3aa: CASSLTGGESQETQYF
CDR3nt: TGTGCCAGCAGTTTAACAGGGGGGGAGAGTCAAGAGACCCAGTACTTC
d_gene: .
abundance: many
j_gene: TRBJ2-5
v_gene: TRBV6-1

CDR3aa: CASNGQGLGHGYTF
CDR3nt: TGTGCCAGTAACGGACAGGGGTTAGGACATGGCTACACCTTC
d_gene: TRBD1
abundance: .
j_gene: TRBJ1-2
v_gene: TRBV19

CDR3aa: CASSYRAPWDYGYTF
CDR3nt: TGTGCCAGCAGTTACCGGGCCCCCTGGGACTATGGCTACACCTTC
d_gene: .
abundance: .
j_gene: TRBJ1-2
v_gene: TRBV12-3/TRBV12-4

CDR3aa: CAWTAGRTDTQYF
CDR3nt: TGTGCCTGGACGGCGGGCCGCACAGATACGCAGTATTTT
d_gene: .
abundance: many
j_gene: TRBJ2-3
v_gene: TRBV30

CDR3aa: CASRPQGQETQYF
CDR3nt: TGTGCCAGCAGACCTCAGGGGCAAGAGACCCAGTACTTC
d_gene: .
abundance: many
j_gene: TRBJ2-5
v_gene: TRBV6-1